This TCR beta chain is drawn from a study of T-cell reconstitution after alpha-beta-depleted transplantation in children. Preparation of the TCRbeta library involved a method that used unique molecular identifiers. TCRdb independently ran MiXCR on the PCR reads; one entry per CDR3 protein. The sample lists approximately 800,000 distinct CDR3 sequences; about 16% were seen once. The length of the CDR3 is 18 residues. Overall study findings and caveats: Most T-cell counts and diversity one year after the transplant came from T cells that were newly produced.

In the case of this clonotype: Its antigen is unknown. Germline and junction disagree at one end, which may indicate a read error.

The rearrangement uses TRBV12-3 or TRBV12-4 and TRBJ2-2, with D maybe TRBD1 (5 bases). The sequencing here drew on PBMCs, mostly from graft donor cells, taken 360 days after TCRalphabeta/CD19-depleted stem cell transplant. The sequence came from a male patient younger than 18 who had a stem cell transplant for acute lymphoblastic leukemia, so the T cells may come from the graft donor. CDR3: CTSFLRAQTEANTGELFF. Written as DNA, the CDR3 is TGTACCAGCTTCCTAAGGGCCCAGACAGAAGCGAACACCGGGGAGCTGTTTTTT.